The 7 T cell receptor beta chains below were found in one sample sequenced in a study of cytomegalovirus exposure and HLA in healthy donors. Profiling relied on immunoSEQ multiplex PCR, and the TCRdb table lists in-frame clones only, not all of them. In the table there are some 250,000 clones, 90% of which are singletons. The specimen sequenced was PBMCs. These receptors were taken from a woman under 30 in good health and CMV-seronegative.

With regard to this clone: This sample also contains other DNA sequences that code for the same CDR3. The chain links TRBV4-1 to TRBJ1-1; D perhaps matches TRBD1 (6 bases). CDR3 size: 14 residues. Trimming left V 1 base short and J 2 bases short, with 8 bases between. Germline values: CDR1 MGHRA, CDR2 YSYEKL. The CDR3 sequence is CASSQVRGNTEAFF. The CDR3, as DNA: TGCGCCAGCAGCCAAGTCAGGGGCAACACTGAAGCTTTCTTT.

A single count supports this clone. The chain is built from TRBV15 and TRBJ2-1; D is unresolved. V was cut by 0 bases and J by 6 bases, with 15 bases left in between. The CDR3 is 16 residues long. The germline CDR1 and CDR2 sequences are LNHNV and YYDKDF (reference sequence). The CDR3 coding sequence is TGTGCCACCAGCAGAGATCGCACAGACAACAGCAATGAGCAGTTCTTC. As protein: CATSRDRTDNSNEQFF.

CDR3 bases: TGCGCCAGCAGCTTGGCCAGCGGGTACTACAATGAGCAGTTCTTC. Translation: CASSLASGYYNEQFF. The chain joins TRBV5-1 to TRBJ2-1; a possible D gene is TRBD2 (6 bases). The CDR3 is 15 residues long. Germline V gene data show CDR1 as SGHRS and CDR2 as YFSETQ. Trimming removed 0 bases at V and 3 bases at J, with 10 bases between.

The CDR3, as DNA: TGTGCCAGCAGCTTAACTAGCGGCTACTACGAGCAGTACTTC. This gives the protein CASSLTSGYYEQYF. The V gene is TRBV7-3, the J gene TRBJ2-7, with a tentative D call TRBD2 (6 bases). The CDR3 contains 14 residues. V gave up 0 bases and J gave up 3 bases, with 9 bases separating them. Germline loops: CDR1 SGHTA, CDR2 FQGTGA.

This clone was observed once. The CDR3 bases are TGTGCCAGCAGTTTAAGGACGGACAGGGTGAATCAGCCCCAGCATTTT. It specifies CASSLRTDRVNQPQHF. The J gene is TRBJ1-5, the V gene TRBV28; TRBD1 matches 8 bases. Looked up from germline, CDR1 is MDHEN and CDR2 is SYDVKM. CDR3 size: 16 residues. Trimming cost V 2 bases and J 4 bases; bases outside gene matches: 7.

The chain joins TRBV6-6 to TRBJ2-7, with a weak D call TRBD1 (6 bases). In germline, CDR1 is MNHNY, CDR2 SVGAGI (reference sequence). V was shortened by 0 bases and J by 4 bases, with 16 bases between the two germline ends. This CDR3 spans 16 amino acids. The CDR3 loop is CASSYSILQGTYEQYF. The CDR3 nucleotides are TGTGCCAGCAGTTACTCGATTTTGCAGGGGACGTACGAGCAGTACTTC.

This clone was observed once. This chain's CDR3 is CSVGSGQGAFGELFF. The CDR3 region has the DNA TGCAGCGTTGGGTCGGGACAGGGGGCATTCGGGGAGCTGTTTTTT. The chain employs TRBV29-1 and TRBJ2-2; 12 positions agree with TRBD1. Germline lookup yields CDR1 SQVTM and CDR2 ANQGSEA. The CDR3 covers 15 residues. V gave up 4 bases and J gave up 7 bases; unmatched junction bases: 7.